The rows below give T cell receptor beta chains drawn from one sample of a study of technical replicates of blood from several donors. Assay: immunoSEQ multiplex PCR; the TCRdb copy retains only in-frame clones and omits some. Altogether tens of thousands of clones are present, 93% being singletons, with the ten largest covering less than 0.3%. Sequences were obtained from T cells isolated from PBMCs. All receptors come from a human donor in good health. Each CDR3 is given with its conserved first and last residue. A D gene is named only where the DNA matches it firmly. Part of the rows lack a size; the others show once, few, many or a class for expanded clones.

J gene | clone size | D gene | V gene | CDR3 protein | CDR3 DNA
TRBJ1-2 | . | . | TRBV4-1 | CASSQKIQGLYGYTF | TGCGCCAGCAGCCAAAAAATACAGGGCCTATATGGCTACACCTTC
TRBJ1-2 | . | . | TRBV12-5 | CASGFTGYHGYTF | TGTGCTAGTGGTTTCACAGGGTATCATGGCTACACCTTC
TRBJ2-7 | . | TRBD2 | TRBV6-5 | CASSPGTSGKQYF | TGTGCCAGCAGTCCCGGGACTAGCGGGAAACAGTACTTC
TRBJ2-1 | . | TRBD1 | TRBV25-1 | CASRRTGFNNEQFF | TGTGCCAGCAGGCGGACAGGGTTCAACAATGAGCAGTTCTTC
TRBJ1-3 | . | . | TRBV6-5 | CASSYNPGASGNTIYF | TGTGCCAGCAGTTACAACCCAGGGGCGTCTGGAAACACCATATATTTT
TRBJ2-2 | . | TRBD1 | TRBV11-2 | CASSLDRGGTGHTGELFF | TGTGCCAGCAGCTTAGACCGGGGAGGGACAGGGCACACCGGGGAGCTGTTTTTT
TRBJ2-5 | . | TRBD1 | TRBV7-2 | CASSFWTGSPETQYF | TGTGCCAGCAGCTTTTGGACAGGGTCCCCGGAGACCCAGTACTTC
TRBJ2-2 | . | . | TRBV5-1 | CASSGAAPPPTGELFF | TGCGCCAGCAGCGGGGCAGCTCCCCCCCCGACCGGGGAGCTGTTTTTT
TRBJ2-6 | once | TRBD2 | TRBV7-3 | CASSFSGGVSGANVLTF | TGTGCCAGCAGCTTTAGCGGGGGAGTCTCTGGGGCCAACGTCCTGACTTTC
TRBJ2-5 | . | . | TRBV14 | CASSQAEGLRTQYF | TGTGCCAGCAGCCAAGCCGAGGGTTTACGGACCCAGTACTTC
TRBJ1-2 | . | . | TRBV30 | CAWTAGTHGYTF | TGTGCCTGGACGGCGGGGACCCATGGCTACACCTTC
TRBJ1-1 | . | . | TRBV19 | CASSMGGALTEAFF | TGTGCCAGTAGTATGGGGGGGGCGCTCACTGAAGCTTTCTTT
TRBJ1-2 | . | . | TRBV28 | CASSEWGDYGYTF | TGTGCCAGCAGCGAGTGGGGAGACTATGGCTACACCTTC
TRBJ2-1 | . | TRBD1 | TRBV7-6 | CASSPRTGLSYNEQFF | TGTGCCAGCAGCCCGAGGACAGGTCTCTCCTACAATGAGCAGTTCTTC
TRBJ2-7 | . | TRBD1 | TRBV9 | CASSLTVTGGYEQYF | TGTGCCAGCAGCCTTACCGTGACAGGGGGCTACGAGCAGTACTTC
TRBJ2-4 | . | . | TRBV4-1 | CASSQVWTPKNIQYF | TGCGCCAGCAGCCAAGTCTGGACACCTAAAAACATTCAGTACTTC
TRBJ2-6 | . | TRBD1 | TRBV7-3 | CASSSTGGTAGANVLTF | TGTGCCAGCAGCTCTACAGGGGGCACAGCTGGGGCCAACGTCCTGACTTTC
TRBJ1-5 | . | . | TRBV10-1 | CASSERRGDQPQHF | TGCGCCAGCAGTGAGCGCAGGGGTGATCAGCCCCAGCATTTT
TRBJ2-1 | . | . | TRBV18 | CASSPPSGWYGNEQFF | TGTGCCAGCTCACCACCTTCAGGGTGGTATGGCAATGAGCAGTTCTTC
TRBJ2-7 | . | . | TRBV19 | CASSIGGTSYEQYF | TGTGCCAGTAGTATCGGCGGGACCTCCTACGAGCAGTACTTC
TRBJ1-1 | . | . | TRBV7-9 | CASSLQGSLNTEAFF | TGTGCCAGCAGCTTACAGGGATCGCTCAACACTGAAGCTTTCTTT
TRBJ1-4 | . | TRBD1 | TRBV15 | CATSSGTGEKLFF | TGTGCCACCAGCAGCGGGACAGGGGAAAAACTGTTTTTT
TRBJ2-3 | . | TRBD2 | TRBV11-3 | CASSLAREGRDTQYF | TGTGCCAGCAGCTTAGCGCGGGAGGGCAGAGATACGCAGTATTTT
TRBJ1-2 | . | . | TRBV10-3 | CAISESRQGDGYTF | TGTGCCATCAGTGAGTCACGTCAGGGTGACGGCTACACCTTC
TRBJ2-1 | . | . | TRBV5-1 | CASSLGANNEQFF | TGCGCCAGCAGCTTGGGAGCTAACAATGAGCAGTTCTTC
TRBJ2-3 | . | TRBD2 | TRBV5-4 | CASSLGLAGGPEDTQYF | TGTGCCAGCAGCTTGGGACTAGCGGGGGGCCCGGAAGATACGCAGTATTTT
TRBJ2-3 | few | . | TRBV29-1 | CSVRIGHSTDTQYF | TGCAGCGTCCGAATCGGACATTCCACAGATACGCAGTATTTT
TRBJ2-5 | . | TRBD1 | TRBV11-3 | CASSLSTGGFLETQYF | TGTGCCAGCAGCCTATCGACAGGGGGCTTTTTGGAGACCCAGTACTTC
TRBJ2-1 | . | . | TRBV11-3 | CASSFMDNIYNEQFF | TGTGCCAGCAGCTTCATGGACAACATCTACAATGAGCAGTTCTTC
TRBJ1-1 | . | . | TRBV11-2 | CASSPDSTFGLATNTEAFF | TGTGCCAGCAGCCCGGACAGTACTTTCGGCCTTGCTACGAACACTGAAGCTTTCTTT
TRBJ2-5 | . | TRBD2 | TRBV6-6 | CASSSYLAGGQETQYF | TGTGCCAGCAGTTCATATCTAGCGGGGGGGCAAGAGACCCAGTACTTC
TRBJ2-3 | . | . | TRBV6-4 | CASSEISGESTDTQYF | TGTGCCAGCAGTGAGATTTCGGGGGAGAGCACAGATACGCAGTATTTT
TRBJ2-1 | . | . | TRBV7-9 | CASSLAAGMQFF | TGTGCCAGCAGCTTAGCGGCCGGGATGCAGTTCTTC
TRBJ1-5 | . | TRBD1 | TRBV29-1 | CSVVFPGTGGTQPQHF | TGCAGCGTTGTTTTCCCCGGGACAGGGGGCACCCAGCCCCAGCATTTT
TRBJ1-2 | once | . | TRBV6-5 | CASSSWAGSGYTF | TGTGCCAGCAGTTCCTGGGCAGGCTCAGGCTACACCTTC
TRBJ1-2 | . | . | TRBV5-1 | CASSLESGDYGYTF | TGCGCCAGCAGCTTGGAGTCCGGGGACTATGGCTACACCTTC
TRBJ2-3 | . | . | TRBV11-2 | CASSTEGSLTDTQYF | TGTGCCAGCAGTACCGAAGGGAGTCTTACAGATACGCAGTATTTT
TRBJ2-1 | . | . | TRBV5-1 | CASSLAVYSFNNEQFF | TGCGCCAGCAGCTTGGCCGTCTACAGCTTCAACAATGAGCAGTTCTTC
TRBJ2-1 | . | TRBD1 | TRBV28 | CASSLYGTGENNEQFF | TGTGCCAGCAGTTTATATGGGACAGGAGAGAACAATGAGCAGTTCTTC
TRBJ2-2 | once | . | TRBV6-5 | CASRTAGYGTGELFF | TGTGCCAGCAGGACCGCAGGGTACGGCACCGGGGAGCTGTTTTTT
TRBJ2-1 | . | . | TRBV9 | CASSVATDEQFF | TGTGCCAGCAGCGTAGCTACGGATGAGCAGTTCTTC